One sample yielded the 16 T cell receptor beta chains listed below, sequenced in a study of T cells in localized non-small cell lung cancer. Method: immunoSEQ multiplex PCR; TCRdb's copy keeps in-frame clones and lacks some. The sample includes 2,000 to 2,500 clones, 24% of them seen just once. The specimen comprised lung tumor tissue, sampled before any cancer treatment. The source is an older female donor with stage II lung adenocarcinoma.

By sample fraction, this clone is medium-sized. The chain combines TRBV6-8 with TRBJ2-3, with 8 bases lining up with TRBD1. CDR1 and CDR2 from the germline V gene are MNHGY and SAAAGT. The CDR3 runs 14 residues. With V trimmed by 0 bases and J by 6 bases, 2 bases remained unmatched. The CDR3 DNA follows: TGTGCCAGCAGTTACTCGCGACAGGGGGATACGCAGTATTTT. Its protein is CASSYSRQGDTQYF.

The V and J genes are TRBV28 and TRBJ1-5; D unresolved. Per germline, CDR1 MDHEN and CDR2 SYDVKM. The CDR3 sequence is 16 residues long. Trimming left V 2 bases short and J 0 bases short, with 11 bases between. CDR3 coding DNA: TGTGCCAGCAGTTTAGAAAGACATTATAGCAATCAGCCCCAGCATTTT. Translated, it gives CASSLERHYSNQPQHF.

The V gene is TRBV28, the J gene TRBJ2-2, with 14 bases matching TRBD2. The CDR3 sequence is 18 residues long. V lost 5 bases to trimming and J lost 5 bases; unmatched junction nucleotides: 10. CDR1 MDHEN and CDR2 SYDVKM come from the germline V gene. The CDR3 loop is CASSPGGLAGVRTGELFF. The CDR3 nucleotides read TGTGCCAGCAGTCCGGGGGGACTAGCGGGAGTAAGGACCGGGGAGCTGTTTTTT.

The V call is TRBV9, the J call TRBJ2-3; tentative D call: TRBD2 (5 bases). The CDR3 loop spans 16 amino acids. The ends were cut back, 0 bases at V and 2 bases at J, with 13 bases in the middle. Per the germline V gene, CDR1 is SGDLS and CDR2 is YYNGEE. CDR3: CASSVGSSSLTDTQYF. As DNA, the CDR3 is TGTGCCAGCAGCGTAGGGTCCTCTAGCCTCACAGATACGCAGTATTTT.

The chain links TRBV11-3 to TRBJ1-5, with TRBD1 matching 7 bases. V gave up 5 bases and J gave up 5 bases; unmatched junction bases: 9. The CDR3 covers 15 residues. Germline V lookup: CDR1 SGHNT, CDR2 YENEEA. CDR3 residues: CASSKYGTVHQPQHF. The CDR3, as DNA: TGTGCCAGCAGCAAATATGGGACAGTACATCAGCCCCAGCATTTT.

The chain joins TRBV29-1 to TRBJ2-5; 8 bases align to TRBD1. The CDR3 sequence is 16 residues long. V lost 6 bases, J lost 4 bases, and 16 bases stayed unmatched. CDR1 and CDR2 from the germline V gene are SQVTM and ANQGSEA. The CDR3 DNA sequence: TGCAGCGTCCAAAGAGGGAGTCAGGGGGCCGTAGAGACCCAGTACTTC. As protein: CSVQRGSQGAVETQYF. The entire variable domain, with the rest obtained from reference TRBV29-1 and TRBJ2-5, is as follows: SAVISQKPSRDICQRGTSLTIQCQVDSQVTMMFWYRQQPGQSLTLIATANQGSEATYESGFVIDKFPISRPNLTFSTLTVSNMSPEDSSIYLCSVQRGSQGAVETQYFGPGTRLLVL.

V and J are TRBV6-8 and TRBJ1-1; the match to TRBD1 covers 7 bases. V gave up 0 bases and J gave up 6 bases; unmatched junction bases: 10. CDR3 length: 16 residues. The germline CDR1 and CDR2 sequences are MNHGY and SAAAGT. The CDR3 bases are TGTGCCAGCAGTTACTCGATAATTGGCCAGGGGGCTGAAGCTTTCTTT. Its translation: CASSYSIIGQGAEAFF.

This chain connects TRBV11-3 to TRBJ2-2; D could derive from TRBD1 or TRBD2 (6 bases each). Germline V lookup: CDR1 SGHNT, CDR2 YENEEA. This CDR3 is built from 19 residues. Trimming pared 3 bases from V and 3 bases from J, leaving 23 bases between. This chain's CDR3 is CASSFLGLAGTKDTGELFF. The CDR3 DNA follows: TGTGCCAGCAGCTTCCTGGGACTCGCCGGGACAAAAGACACCGGGGAGCTGTTTTTT. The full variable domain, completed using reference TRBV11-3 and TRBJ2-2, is EAGVVQSPRYKIIEKKQPVAFWCNPISGHNTLYWYLQNLGQGPELLIRYENEEAVDDSQLPKDRFSAERLKGVDSTLKIQPAELGDSAVYLCASSFLGLAGTKDTGELFFGEGSRLTVL.

CDR3 sequence reads: CASTRGTLVGETQYF. The CDR3 DNA sequence: TGCGCCAGCACCCGTGGGACACTAGTAGGAGAGACCCAGTACTTC. V is TRBV5-1 and J is TRBJ2-5, with a possible D match to TRBD1 (6 bases). CDR1 SGHRS and CDR2 YFSETQ come from the germline V gene. The CDR3 loop spans 15 amino acids. V was cut by 6 bases and J by 4 bases, with 19 bases left in between.

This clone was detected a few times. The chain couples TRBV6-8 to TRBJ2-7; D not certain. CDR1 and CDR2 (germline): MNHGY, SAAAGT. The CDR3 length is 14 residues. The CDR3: CVTVDDMPPYEQYF. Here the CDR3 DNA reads TGTGTCACCGTGGACGACATGCCCCCCTACGAGCAGTACTTC.

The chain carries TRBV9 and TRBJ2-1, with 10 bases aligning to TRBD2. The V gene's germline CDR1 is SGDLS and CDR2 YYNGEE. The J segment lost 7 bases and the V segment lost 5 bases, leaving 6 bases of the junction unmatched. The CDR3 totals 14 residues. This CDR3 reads CASSRGLAMNEQFF. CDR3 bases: TGTGCCAGCAGTAGGGGACTAGCGATGAATGAGCAGTTCTTC.

The CDR3 DNA sequence: TGTGCCAGTAGTATGGACAGGGGGCGCGAGCAGTACTTC. This codes for CASSMDRGREQYF. V is TRBV19 and J is TRBJ2-7, with 11 bases matching TRBD1. Germline assignment: CDR1 LNHDA and CDR2 SQIVND (reference sequence). The length of the CDR3 is 13 residues. Unmatched junction bases numbered 1, after V lost 3 bases and J lost 6 bases.

The CDR3 nucleotides are TGTGCCAGCTCCCAGGATGAGTTGGTAGAGACCCAGTACTTC. Protein product: CASSQDELVETQYF. The chain joins TRBV18 to TRBJ2-5; D remains unclear. The germline V and J ends were trimmed by 6 bases and 4 bases, with 15 bases remaining between them. The CDR3 length is 14 residues. CDR1 and CDR2 from the germline V gene are KGHSH and LQKENI.

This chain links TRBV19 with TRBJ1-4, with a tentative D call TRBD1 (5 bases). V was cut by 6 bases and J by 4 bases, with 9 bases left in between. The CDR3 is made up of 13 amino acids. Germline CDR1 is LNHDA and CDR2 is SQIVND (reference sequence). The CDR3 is CASSDRLNEKLFF. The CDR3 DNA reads TGTGCCAGTAGCGACAGACTTAATGAAAAACTGTTTTTT.

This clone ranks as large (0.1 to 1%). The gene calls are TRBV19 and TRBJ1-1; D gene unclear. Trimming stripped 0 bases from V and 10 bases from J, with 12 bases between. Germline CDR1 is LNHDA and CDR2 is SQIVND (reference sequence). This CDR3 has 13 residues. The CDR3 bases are TGTGCCAGTAGTATAGACTTGGCGACGGGAGCTTTCTTT. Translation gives CASSIDLATGAFF.

CDR3 bases: TGTGCCAGCAGTCCCCCGGGACGGGGGAACACTGAAGCTTTCTTT. This gives the protein CASSPPGRGNTEAFF. This chain joins TRBV28 and TRBJ1-1; D perhaps matches TRBD1 (5 bases). This CDR3 region has 15 residues. The germline CDR1 and CDR2 sequences are MDHEN and SYDVKM. Trimming pared 5 bases from V and 1 base from J, leaving 14 bases between.